The sequence of this T cell receptor beta chain was determined in a study of blood T cell repertoires in COVID-19 (dated by TCRdb to 2020 to 2021). As for the study more broadly: Collaborator samples came from the United States, Italy and Spain and covered acute and convalescent phases of COVID-19. The prospective study material was composed of cDNA or gDNA derived from T cells, B-cell-depleted T cells, or PBMCs. Subjects who had been exposed to COVID-19, were actively infected with it, or had recovered from it provided the deeply sampled blood TCRbeta repertoires that made up the dataset. A freely available public database, intended as a resource for researchers studying the immune response to SARS-CoV-2, is where the repertoires were released. Samples came from the ongoing ImmuneRACE study (first 160 participants) plus 1,254 subjects from 6 global collaborators. Nearly every sample came with metadata listing a de-identified subject ID, COVID-19 status, age in years and sex. Where HLA class I and class II types were available, the types were taken from metadata supplied by the sample provider, not from assay-based typing. Broader findings and caveats from the paper: Clinical and demographic metadata were provided uncurated, with the amount varying by source and participant.

The immunoSEQ Assay, a bias-controlled multiplex PCR, was used to amplify TCRbeta CDR3 regions from genomic DNA. Per the authors' processing: The number of nucleated cells in each sample was estimated from the amplification of reference gene primers within the assay. To quantify the absolute abundance of each unique TCRbeta CDR3 rearrangement, sequence reads were collapsed and filtered. For each sample, productive Simpson clonality was calculated as the square root of Simpson's diversity index across productive rearrangements. Imported from immuneACCESS, the table was reduced by TCRdb to in-frame sequences with V and J called. These copies leave out some clones; in studies compared against another copy, an unresolved V gene accounts for under half, and the cause of the remainder is not known. The V and J calls and clone size come from that table; D and trimming were worked out from the DNA. The sample records around 330,000 clones, 85% of which are singletons. The ten largest clones take up approximately 1.9% of the sample.

In the prospective study, participants were about 18 to 100 years old, resided in about 25 geographic areas of the United States, and were enrolled through a virtual design. In the prospective study, cohorts were assigned on the basis of participant-reported clinical history obtained from a screening survey and a study questionnaire. A participant counted as exposed if, within 2 weeks of entering the study, that participant had been in contact with someone who had a PCR-confirmed or clinician-diagnosed COVID-19 case. Each participant in the prospective study had whole blood, serum and a nasopharyngeal or oropharyngeal swab collected by mobile phlebotomists. Prospective study participants could optionally give additional blood draws and questionnaires over an approximately two-month period. Before DNA extraction, prospective study blood samples were shipped either frozen or at room temperature.

Comment on this clone: Its antigen specificity is not known. Per-base qualities were not stored, and no clone one base away is much larger.

Reading the germline V gene gives CDR1 SGDLS and CDR2 YYNGEE. The CDR3 spans 16 residues, from the cysteine through the phenylalanine. Of all the DNA, just the CDR3 is kept, 48 bases in frame from base 1. V sheds 4 bases and J sheds 8 bases, leaving 24 bases between their ends. Sequencing was done on a sample of PBMCs or T cells enriched from blood (not recorded which). This clonotype was sampled from a young woman who had been exposed to COVID-19. This sequence uses TRBV9 and TRBJ1-1; the D segment could be TRBD1, given 5 matching bases. The DNA sequence is given as TGTGCCAGCAGCCCTCATTATTCAGGGTCTCGTGGAGAAGCTTTCTTT. This codes for CASSPHYSGSRGEAFF.